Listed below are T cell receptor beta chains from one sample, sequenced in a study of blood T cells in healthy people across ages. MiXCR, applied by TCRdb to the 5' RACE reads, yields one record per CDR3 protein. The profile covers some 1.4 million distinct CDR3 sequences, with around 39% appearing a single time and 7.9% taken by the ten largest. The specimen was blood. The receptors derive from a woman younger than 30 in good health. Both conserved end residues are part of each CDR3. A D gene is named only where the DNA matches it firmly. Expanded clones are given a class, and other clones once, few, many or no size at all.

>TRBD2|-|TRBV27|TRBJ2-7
TGTGCCAGCAGTGGAAGTGGGACTAGCGGGGGCCGTATCTCCTACGAGCAGTACTTC
CASSGSGTSGGRISYEQYF
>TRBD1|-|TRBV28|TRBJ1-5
TGTGCCAGCAGTTCCCCTCGAGGGGGCCGCAATCAGCCCCAGCATTTT
CASSSPRGGRNQPQHF
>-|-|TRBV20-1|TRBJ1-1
TGCAGTGCTAGAGCTGTGGGCAAGGGGCTTGCTGCTTTCTTT
CSARAVGKGLAAFF
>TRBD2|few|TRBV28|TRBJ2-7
TGTGCCAGCACCAAAGCGGGGGGCCGTCGGTACGAGCAGTACTTC
CASTKAGGRRYEQYF
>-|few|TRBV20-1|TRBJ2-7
TGCAGTGCATTAAACCAGGGTGGTTACTACGAGCAGTACTTC
CSALNQGGYYEQYF
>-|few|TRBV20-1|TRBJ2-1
TGCAGTGCTCCTGCGCCCAGACATGAGCAGTTCTTC
CSAPAPRHEQFF
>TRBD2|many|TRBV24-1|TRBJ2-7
TGTGCCACCAGTAGAGCGGGAGTTTCTGAGCAGTACTTC
CATSRAGVSEQYF
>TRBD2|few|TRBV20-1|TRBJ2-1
TGCAGTGGCTCACTAGCGACCCTCTACAATGAGCAGTTCTTC
CSGSLATLYNEQFF
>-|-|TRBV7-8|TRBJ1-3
TGTGCCAGCAGCCCCGGACTCCAGCAGGGAAACACCATATATTTT
CASSPGLQQGNTIYF
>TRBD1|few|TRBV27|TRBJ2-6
TGTGCCAGCAGTCCTCGGGACAGGGACTTCTGGGGGGCCAACGTCCTGACTTTC
CASSPRDRDFWGANVLTF
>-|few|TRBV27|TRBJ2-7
TGTGCCAGCAATACAAGGGGAGTGGACGAGCAGTACTTC
CASNTRGVDEQYF
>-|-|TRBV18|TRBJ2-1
TGTGCCAGCTCACCAGCAGGGTGGGAGCAGTTCTTC
CASSPAGWEQFF
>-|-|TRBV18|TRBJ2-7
TGTGCCAGCTCACCCGACTTATACAATGAGCAGTACTTC
CASSPDLYNEQYF